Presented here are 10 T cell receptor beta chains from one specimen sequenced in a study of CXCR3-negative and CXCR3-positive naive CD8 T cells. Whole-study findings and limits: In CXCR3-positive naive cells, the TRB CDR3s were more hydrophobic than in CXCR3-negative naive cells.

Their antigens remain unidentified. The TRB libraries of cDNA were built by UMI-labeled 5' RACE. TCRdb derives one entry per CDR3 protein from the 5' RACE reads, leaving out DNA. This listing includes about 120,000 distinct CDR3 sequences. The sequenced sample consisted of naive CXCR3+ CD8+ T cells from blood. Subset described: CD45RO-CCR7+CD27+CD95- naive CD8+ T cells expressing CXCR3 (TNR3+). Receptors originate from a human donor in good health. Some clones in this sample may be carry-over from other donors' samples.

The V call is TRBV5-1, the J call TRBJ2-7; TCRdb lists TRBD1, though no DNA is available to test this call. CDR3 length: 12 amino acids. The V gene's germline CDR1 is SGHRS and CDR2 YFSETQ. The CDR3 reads CASSYEGGEQYF.

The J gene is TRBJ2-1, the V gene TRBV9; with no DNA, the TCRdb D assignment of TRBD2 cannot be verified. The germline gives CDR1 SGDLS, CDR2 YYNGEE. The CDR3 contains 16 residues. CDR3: CASAGRAGDSYNEQFF.

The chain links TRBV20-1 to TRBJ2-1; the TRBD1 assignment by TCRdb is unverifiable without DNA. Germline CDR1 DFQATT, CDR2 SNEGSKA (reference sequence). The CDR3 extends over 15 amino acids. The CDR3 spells CSAGGTGGFFGEQFF.

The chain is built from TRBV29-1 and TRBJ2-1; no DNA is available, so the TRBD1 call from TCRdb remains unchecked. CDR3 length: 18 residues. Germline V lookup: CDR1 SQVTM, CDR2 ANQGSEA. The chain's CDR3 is CSVEDSEPQGLSYNEQFF.

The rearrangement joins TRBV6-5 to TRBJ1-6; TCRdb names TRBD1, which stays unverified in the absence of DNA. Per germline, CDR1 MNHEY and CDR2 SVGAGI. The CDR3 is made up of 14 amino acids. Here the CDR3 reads CASSPRGNGSPLHF.

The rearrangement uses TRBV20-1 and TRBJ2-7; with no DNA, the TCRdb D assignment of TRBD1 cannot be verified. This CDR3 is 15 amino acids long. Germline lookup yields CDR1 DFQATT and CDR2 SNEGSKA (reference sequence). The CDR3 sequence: CSASVIGDISYEQYF.

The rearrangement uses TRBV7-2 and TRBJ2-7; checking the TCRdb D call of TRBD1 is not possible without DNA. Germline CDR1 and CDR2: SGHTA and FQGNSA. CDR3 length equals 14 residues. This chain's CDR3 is CASSFDRGPYEQYF. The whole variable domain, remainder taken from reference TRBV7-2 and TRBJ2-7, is GAGVSQSPSNKVTEKGKDVELRCDPISGHTALYWYRQSLGQGLEFLIYFQGNSAPDKSGLPSDRFSAERTGGSVSTLTIQRTQQEDSAVYLCASSFDRGPYEQYFGPGTRLTVT.

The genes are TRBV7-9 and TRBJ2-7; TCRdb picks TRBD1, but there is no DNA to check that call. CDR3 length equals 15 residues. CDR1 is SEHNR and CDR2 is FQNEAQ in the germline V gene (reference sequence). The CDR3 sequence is CASSHDRGLSYEQYF. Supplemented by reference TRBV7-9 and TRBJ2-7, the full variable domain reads DTGVSQNPRHKITKRGQNVTFRCDPISEHNRLYWYRQTLGQGPEFLTYFQNEAQLEKSRLLSDRFSAERPKGSFSTLEIQRTEQGDSAMYLCASSHDRGLSYEQYFGPGTRLTVT.

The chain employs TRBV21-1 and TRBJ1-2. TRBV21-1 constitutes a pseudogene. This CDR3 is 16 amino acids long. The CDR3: CASSKLVSSPNYGYTF.

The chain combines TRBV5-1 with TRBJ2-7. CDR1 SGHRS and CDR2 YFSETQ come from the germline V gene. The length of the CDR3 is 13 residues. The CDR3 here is CASSLGHGYEQYF. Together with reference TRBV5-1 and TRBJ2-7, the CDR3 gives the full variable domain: KAGVTQTPRYLIKTRGQQVTLSCSPISGHRSVSWYQQTPGQGLQFLFEYFSETQRNKGNFPGRFSGRQFSNSRSEMNVSTLELGDSALYLCASSLGHGYEQYFGPGTRLTVT.